These T cell receptor beta chains were read from a single sample in a study of T cell repertoires in cytomegalovirus infection. MiXCR was run by TCRdb on the reads, yielding one entry per CDR3 protein. The data show some 180,000 distinct CDR3 sequences, roughly a sixth seen once. Sequences were obtained from CD8+ T cells from PBMCs. The receptors here all came from a human donor in good health (CMV status not recorded). Some clones in this sample may be carry-over from other donors' samples. Both conserved end residues are part of each CDR3. A D gene is named only where the DNA matches it firmly. A row's size may be missing; if present it is once, few, many or a size class.

v_gene	abundance	j_gene	d_gene	CDR3aa	CDR3nt
TRBV7-9	NA	TRBJ2-7	TRBD1	CASITGGQQYF	TGTGCCAGCATCACAGGGGGCCAGCAGTACTTC
TRBV7-2	few	TRBJ2-7	NA	CASSAGTGEQYF	TGTGCCAGCAGCGCCGGGACGGGAGAGCAGTACTTC
TRBV9	few	TRBJ2-5	NA	CASSVLETQYF	TGTGCCAGCAGCGTACTAGAGACCCAGTACTTC
TRBV7-6	few	TRBJ2-7	TRBD1	CASSLIAGGTYEQYF	TGTGCCAGCAGCTTAATCGCAGGGGGAACCTACGAGCAGTACTTC
TRBV10-1	NA	TRBJ1-1	TRBD1	CASSPGQGGSGAFF	TGCGCCAGCAGCCCGGGACAGGGGGGATCTGGAGCTTTCTTT
TRBV7-2	many	TRBJ2-4	TRBD2	CASSLDGGGAGNIQYF	TGTGCCAGCAGCTTAGATGGCGGGGGGGCGGGAAACATTCAGTACTTC
TRBV11-2	NA	TRBJ2-2	NA	CASSPSGDTGELFF	TGTGCCAGCAGCCCAAGCGGTGACACCGGGGAGCTGTTTTTT
TRBV7-2	NA	TRBJ1-2	TRBD1	CASSFGQGTNYGYTF	TGTGCCAGCAGCTTCGGACAGGGGACTAACTATGGCTACACCTTC
TRBV7-3	few	TRBJ2-1	NA	CASSLTGGIRDEQFF	TGTGCCAGCAGCTTAACGGGGGGCATTAGGGATGAGCAGTTCTTC
TRBV7-6	NA	TRBJ2-7	TRBD1	CASSGATGAVEQYF	TGTGCCAGCAGCGGAGCGACAGGGGCGGTAGAGCAGTACTTC
TRBV12-3/TRBV12-4	NA	TRBJ1-5	NA	CASSVTLASQPQHF	TGTGCCAGCAGTGTTACACTGGCCAGTCAGCCCCAGCATTTT
TRBV7-2	few	TRBJ2-3	TRBD1	CASSHGTALSTDTQYF	TGTGCCAGCAGCCACGGGACAGCCCTTAGCACAGATACGCAGTATTTT
TRBV5-5	NA	TRBJ2-1	NA	CASRGRRGIAWSSYNEQFF	TGTGCCAGCAGGGGCCGAAGGGGGATCGCCTGGAGCTCCTACAATGAGCAGTTCTTC
TRBV7-9	NA	TRBJ1-2	NA	CASSPPDGNYGYTF	TGTGCCAGCAGCCCTCCGGACGGAAACTATGGCTACACCTTC
TRBV12-3/TRBV12-4	NA	TRBJ1-5	NA	CASVGVGSNQRQHF	TGTGCCAGCGTCGGGGTAGGTAGCAATCAGCGCCAGCATTTT
TRBV29-1	few	TRBJ2-7	TRBD1	CSYLPGQGYEQYF	TGCAGCTATCTCCCGGGACAGGGCTACGAGCAGTACTTC
TRBV7-9	NA	TRBJ2-7	NA	CASSSGQEGYEQYF	TGTGCCAGCAGCTCCGGACAGGAGGGCTACGAGCAGTACTTC
TRBV28	NA	TRBJ1-5	NA	CASSLHSNQPQHF	TGTGCCAGCAGTTTACATAGCAATCAGCCCCAGCATTTT
TRBV7-6	NA	TRBJ2-3	TRBD2	CASSFGGALGPDTQYF	TGTGCCAGCAGCTTCGGGGGGGCCCTAGGTCCAGATACGCAGTATTTT
TRBV15	NA	TRBJ2-1	NA	CATRQSDTYNEQFF	TGTGCCACCCGCCAATCGGACACCTACAATGAGCAGTTCTTC
TRBV28	few	TRBJ2-7	NA	CASSLSGPSDEQYF	TGTGCCAGCAGTTTATCGGGGCCCTCCGACGAGCAGTACTTC
TRBV11-1	few	TRBJ2-3	NA	CASSLAGMIRTDTQYF	TGTGCCAGCAGCTTAGCGGGGATGATTCGCACAGATACGCAGTATTTT
TRBV19	NA	TRBJ1-2	NA	CASLDYRDIYGYTF	TGTGCCAGCCTTGACTACAGGGACATCTATGGCTACACCTTC
TRBV4-1	few	TRBJ1-5	NA	CASSQDLPPGERGQPQHF	TGCGCCAGCAGCCAAGATCTCCCCCCAGGGGAACGAGGTCAGCCCCAGCATTTT
TRBV15	few	TRBJ1-5	NA	CATSRELSALVSNQPQHF	TGTGCCACCAGCAGAGAACTCAGCGCCCTAGTGAGCAATCAGCCCCAGCATTTT
TRBV7-2	few	TRBJ1-2	NA	CASSIARGGDSNYGYTF	TGTGCCAGCAGCATCGCTAGGGGGGGGGATTCTAACTATGGCTACACCTTC
TRBV6-2/TRBV6-3	NA	TRBJ1-5	NA	CASLSPRLGPNQPQHF	TGTGCCAGCTTATCCCCCCGGTTGGGGCCCAATCAGCCCCAGCATTTT
TRBV12-3/TRBV12-4	few	TRBJ2-7	TRBD1	CASSPSTGLEGYEQYF	TGTGCCAGCAGTCCTTCGACAGGGCTTGAGGGATACGAGCAGTACTTC
TRBV12-3/TRBV12-4	few	TRBJ2-7	NA	CASSFGASSYEQYF	TGTGCCAGCAGTTTTGGTGCCAGCTCCTACGAGCAGTACTTC
TRBV28	few	TRBJ2-2	NA	CASRPRTSNTGELFF	TGTGCCAGCAGGCCCAGGACCTCGAACACCGGGGAGCTGTTTTTT
TRBV2	few	TRBJ2-5	NA	CASRDRRQETQYF	TGTGCCAGCAGGGACAGACGTCAAGAGACCCAGTACTTC
TRBV4-3	NA	TRBJ2-2	TRBD2	CASSQTGTSGYTGELFF	TGCGCCAGCAGCCAAACCGGGACTAGCGGATACACCGGGGAGCTGTTTTTT
TRBV6-2/TRBV6-3	NA	TRBJ2-3	TRBD2	CASSSTGLRTDTQYF	TGTGCCAGCAGTTCCACGGGACTACGCACAGATACGCAGTATTTT
TRBV4-2	NA	TRBJ1-2	NA	CASSQENGSGYTF	TGTGCCAGCAGCCAAGAAAACGGATCTGGCTACACCTTC
TRBV29-1	few	TRBJ2-2	TRBD2	CSVEKRGAGTGELFF	TGCAGCGTTGAAAAGCGGGGGGCCGGTACCGGGGAGCTGTTTTTT
TRBV6-2/TRBV6-3	NA	TRBJ2-1	NA	CASSYGAGAYNEQFF	TGTGCCAGCAGTTACGGGGCAGGGGCCTACAATGAGCAGTTCTTC
TRBV6-2/TRBV6-3	NA	TRBJ2-7	NA	CASRGEGQFYEQYF	TGTGCCAGCAGGGGAGAGGGCCAGTTCTACGAGCAGTACTTC
TRBV6-2/TRBV6-3	few	TRBJ2-1	NA	CASSYSMDSDYNEQFF	TGTGCCAGCAGTTACTCGATGGACAGCGACTACAATGAGCAGTTCTTC